This TCR beta chain was recovered during a study of blood T cell repertoires in COVID-19. Overall study: PBMCs, B-cell-depleted T cells, or T cells were the source of the cDNA or gDNA that made up the material.

Germline V CDR1 and CDR2: SGHRS, YFSETQ. V lost 4 bases and J lost 0, with 11 bases in between. This CDR3 is built from 16 residues. The assay was immunoSEQ multiplex PCR, and TCRdb's table has in-frame clones only and misses some. The sample has just over 300,000 clones; approximately 90% are singletons. This chain joins TRBV5-1 and TRBJ2-6; possibly TRBD1 for D (6 bases). The specimen was PBMCs or T cells enriched from blood (not recorded which). The clonotype was recovered from a man aged 25 to 40 who had recovered from COVID-19. Here the CDR3 reads CASSAGTSSGANVLTF. For the CDR3, the DNA is TGCGCCAGCAGCGCCGGGACAAGCTCTGGGGCCAACGTCCTGACTTTC.